These 14 T cell receptor beta chains share one sample of origin, sequenced in a study of cytomegalovirus exposure and HLA in healthy donors. Primers: 60 Vbeta forward and 13 Jbeta reverse. Clones were sequenced by immunoSEQ multiplex PCR, and TCRdb holds only the in-frame ones, with some missing. The sample's table shows around 80,000 clones. Input material: PBMCs. Receptors were obtained from a boy aged 5-17 years in good health and CMV-seronegative.

V and J are TRBV5-1 and TRBJ2-7; 8 nucleotides agree with TRBD1. The CDR3 runs to 16 residues. Germline values: CDR1 SGHRS, CDR2 YFSETQ. After removal of 3 bases from V and 0 bases from J, the junction contained 8 bases not matched to a gene. The CDR3 nucleotides are TGCGCCAGCAGCTCACCGGGACAGGCGACCTCCTACGAGCAGTACTTC. Translated: CASSSPGQATSYEQYF.

The rearrangement joins TRBV6-1 to TRBJ1-2; D not certain. Trimming took off 0 bases at V and 4 bases at J, with 9 bases between the two ends. The germline V gene has CDR1 MNHNS and CDR2 SASEGT. The CDR3 loop spans 14 amino acids. CDR3 sequence reads: CASSEALTGYGYTF. DNA for the CDR3: TGTGCCAGCAGTGAAGCTCTTACTGGCTATGGCTACACCTTC.

The chain carries TRBV6-5 and TRBJ2-5, with TRBD2 matching 12 bases. Near its end, the DNA agrees better with TRBJ2-7, so the J call may be wrong. CDR1 and CDR2 (germline): MNHEY, SVGAGI. The CDR3 covers 15 residues. CDR3 sequence reads: CASRRTSGDAYEQYF. In nucleotides, the CDR3 is TGTGCCAGCAGACGGACTAGCGGGGACGCCTACGAGCAGTACTTC.

J is TRBJ1-5 and V is TRBV2; D not certain. Per the germline V gene, CDR1 is SNHLY and CDR2 is FYNNEI. There are 16 residues in the CDR3. With 6 bases removed from V and 0 bases from J, the gap between germline ends came to 15 bases. The CDR3: CASSTIRGYSNQPQHF. The CDR3 nucleotides are TGTGCCAGCAGCACCATTCGGGGATATAGCAATCAGCCCCAGCATTTT.

The chain recombines TRBV15 with TRBJ2-1, with 10 bases aligning to TRBD2. The CDR3 totals 16 residues. J was trimmed by 8 bases and V by 1 base; bases with no gene match: 8. Germline CDR1 LNHNV, CDR2 YYDKDF (reference sequence). The CDR3 DNA reads TGTGCCACCAGCAGAGCCTCGGGACTAGCGACCTATGAGCAGTTCTTC. Protein sequence: CATSRASGLATYEQFF.

V and J are TRBV19 and TRBJ2-7, with TRBD2 matching over 8 bases. The CDR3 runs 14 residues. Germline loops: CDR1 LNHDA, CDR2 SQIVND (reference sequence). V shed 4 bases, J shed 2 bases, and the junction held 4 bases outside the gene matches. CDR3 loop: CASSTTSGTYEQYF. The CDR3 DNA sequence: TGTGCCAGTAGTACTACTAGCGGTACCTACGAGCAGTACTTC.

The rearrangement joins TRBV9 to TRBJ2-5, with 12 bases identical to TRBD2. Germline V CDR1 and CDR2: SGDLS, YYNGEE. V was pared by 4 bases and J by 5 bases, with 18 bases of the junction left unmatched. CDR3 length: 19 amino acids. This CDR3 is CASSLRPHGTSGPPETQYF. The CDR3 bases are TGTGCCAGCAGCCTCCGGCCTCATGGGACTAGCGGGCCCCCGGAGACCCAGTACTTC.

The chain combines TRBV19 with TRBJ1-5; 8 bases are a match to TRBD1. Germline-derived CDR1 and CDR2 are LNHDA and SQIVND (reference sequence). V dropped 7 bases and J dropped 5; count of bases not matched to a gene: 10. This CDR3 has 15 amino acids. CDR3 sequence (DNA): TGTGCCAGTACCCATCCCTCGACAGGGGATCAGCCCCAGCATTTT. Residues: CASTHPSTGDQPQHF.

This sequence joins TRBV7-3 and TRBJ2-2; D unresolved. The V gene lost 4 bases and the J gene lost 6 bases, with 9 bases spanning the gap. CDR1 is SGHTA and CDR2 is FQGTGA in the germline V gene. The CDR3 loop spans 13 amino acids. CDR3 in DNA: TGTGCCAGCAGCTCAAGCCAACCCGGGGAGCTGTTTTTT. The encoded protein is CASSSSQPGELFF.

The chain combines TRBV27 with TRBJ2-7, with 9 bases fitting TRBD1. The trim removed 5 bases at V and 3 bases at J, leaving 8 bases unmatched. In germline, CDR1 is MNHEY, CDR2 SMNVEV (reference sequence). This CDR3 spans 15 amino acids. The CDR3 is CASSPGTGTHYEQYF. The DNA for the CDR3 is TGTGCCAGCAGTCCCGGGACAGGGACTCACTACGAGCAGTACTTC.

This sequence joins TRBV7-2 and TRBJ1-4; tentatively, D is TRBD1 (5 bases). The CDR3 is 13 amino acids. Trimming removed 5 bases at V and 7 bases at J, with 11 bases between. CDR1 SGHTA and CDR2 FQGNSA come from the germline V gene. Here the CDR3 reads CASSPGGSEKLFF. CDR3 nucleotides: TGTGCCAGCAGCCCGGGGGGTAGTGAAAAACTGTTTTTT.

The genes are TRBV30 and TRBJ1-5; perhaps TRBD1 as D (5 bases). This CDR3 contains 16 residues. With 2 bases removed from V and 5 bases from J, the gap between germline ends came to 19 bases. Germline V gene lookup returns CDR1 GTSNPN and CDR2 SVGIG (reference sequence). CDR3 bases: TGTGCCTGGAGTCTTACGGGAGGAGGGGAGCATCAGCCCCAGCATTTT. Translation gives CAWSLTGGGEHQPQHF.

The gene calls are TRBV5-4 and TRBJ2-7; TRBD1 aligns across 12 bases. CDR1 SGHNT and CDR2 YYREEE come from the germline V gene (reference sequence). V lost 4 bases to trimming and J lost 6 bases; unmatched junction nucleotides: 11. The CDR3 spans 16 residues. CDR3 loop: CASSGQPGQGAGEQYF. The CDR3, as DNA: TGTGCCAGCAGCGGACAGCCGGGACAGGGGGCGGGCGAGCAGTACTTC.

Comment on this clone: Other DNA sequences in this specimen translate into the identical CDR3. The rearrangement joins TRBV7-9 to TRBJ2-3; 7 bases are shared with TRBD2. The trim removed 4 bases at V and 6 bases at J, leaving 1 base unmatched. CDR3 length equals 12 residues. CDR1 is SEHNR and CDR2 is FQNEAQ in the germline V gene (reference sequence). The CDR3 nucleotides read TGTGCCAGCAGCTCCGGGGGGGATACGCAGTATTTT. Its translation: CASSSGGDTQYF.